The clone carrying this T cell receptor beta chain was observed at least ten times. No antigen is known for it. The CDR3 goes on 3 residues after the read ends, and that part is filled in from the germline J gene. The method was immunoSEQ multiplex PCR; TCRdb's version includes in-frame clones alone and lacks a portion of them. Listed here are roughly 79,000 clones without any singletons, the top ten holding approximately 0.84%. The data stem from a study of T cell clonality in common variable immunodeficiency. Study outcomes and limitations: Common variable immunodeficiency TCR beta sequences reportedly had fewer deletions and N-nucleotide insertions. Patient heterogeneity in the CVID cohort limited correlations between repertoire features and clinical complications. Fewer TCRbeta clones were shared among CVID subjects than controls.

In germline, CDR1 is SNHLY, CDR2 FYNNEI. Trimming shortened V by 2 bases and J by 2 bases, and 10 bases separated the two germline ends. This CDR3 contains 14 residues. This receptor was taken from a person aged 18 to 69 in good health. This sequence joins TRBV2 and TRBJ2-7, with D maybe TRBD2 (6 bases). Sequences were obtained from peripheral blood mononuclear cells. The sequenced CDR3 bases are TGTGCCAGCAGTGAAAAGCGGGCCCCCTACGAG. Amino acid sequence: CASSEKRAPYE. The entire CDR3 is CASSEKRAPYEQYF. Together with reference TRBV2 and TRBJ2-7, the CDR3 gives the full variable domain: EPEVTQTPSHQVTQMGQEVILRCVPISNHLYFYWYRQILGQKVEFLVSFYNNEISEKSEIFDDQFSVERPDGSNFTLKIRSTKLEDSAMYFCASSEKRAPYEQYFGPGTRLTVT.